The clone carrying this TCR beta chain has just one count. The record originates from a study of blood T cell repertoires in COVID-19. Study details: From T cells, B-cell-depleted T cells, or PBMCs came the material, which was cDNA or gDNA.

The CDR3 is 15 amino acids. The germline gives CDR1 MNHNY, CDR2 SVGAGI (reference sequence). With 6 bases removed from V and 0 bases from J, the gap between germline ends came to 14 bases. Authors' data handling: Reference gene primer amplification yielded estimated nucleated cell counts. Repertoires were generated with immunoSEQ multiplex PCR, while TCRdb's copy carries only in-frame clones and drops some. D and trimming were read from the DNA, whereas the V and J calls and clone size are those reported in that table. The data show approximately 280,000 clones, 80% to 90% seen once. The chain links TRBV6-6 to TRBJ1-2, with D unresolved. This TCR derives from a woman in her sixties or seventies with acute or convalescent COVID-19. Material for sequencing was peripheral blood. CDR3 DNA: TGTGCCAGCAGCTCACCGACTGAAGCTAACTATGGCTACACCTTC. It codes for CASSSPTEANYGYTF.